These T cell receptor beta chains were read from a single sample in a study of blood T cell repertoires in COVID-19. The table came from immunoSEQ multiplex PCR; TCRdb's copy has only in-frame clones and leaves some out. The sample has a few hundred thousand clones; over 75% are singletons. Sample: peripheral blood. These receptors were taken from a human donor with COVID-19, enrolled during active disease. The donor label of this sample is uncertain. Both conserved end residues are part of each CDR3. D genes are given only for firm matches. Not every row has a clone size; where given, it reads once, few, many or a size class.

V,D,J,size,CDR3,DNA
TRBV28,TRBD2,TRBJ2-7,.,CASSFPGTSVIYEQYF,TGTGCCAGCAGTTTCCCGGGGACTAGCGTAATCTACGAGCAGTACTTC
TRBV4-3,.,TRBJ1-1,.,CASSQGRFSEAFF,TGCGCCAGCAGCCAAGGCCGGTTCTCTGAAGCTTTCTTT
TRBV28,TRBD1,TRBJ1-4,.,CASSQGGDREKLFF,TGTGCCAGCAGCCAGGGTGGGGACAGGGAAAAACTGTTTTTT
TRBV6-6,TRBD1,TRBJ1-2,.,CASSGEGQVDGYTF,TGTGCCAGCAGCGGAGAGGGACAGGTGGATGGCTACACCTTC
TRBV7-3,.,TRBJ2-7,.,CASRGSGGTYEQYF,TGTGCCAGCCGAGGGAGCGGAGGGACCTACGAGCAGTACTTC
TRBV28,.,TRBJ1-4,.,CASRKRGNEKLFF,TGTGCCAGCCGAAAAAGGGGTAATGAAAAACTGTTTTTT
TRBV15,.,TRBJ2-7,few,CATSRDLGDYEQYF,TGTGCCACCAGCAGAGACCTGGGAGACTACGAGCAGTACTTC
TRBV10-1,.,TRBJ1-5,.,CASSESPDRILDSNQPQHF,TGCGCCAGCAGTGAGTCACCAGACAGAATTCTCGATAGCAATCAGCCCCAGCATTTT
TRBV5-1,TRBD2,TRBJ2-1,.,CASSIAGERHNEQFF,TGCGCCAGCAGCATAGCGGGAGAAAGACACAATGAGCAGTTCTTC
TRBV12-3/TRBV12-4,TRBD1,TRBJ1-5,.,CASSDRDSQPQHF,TGTGCCAGCAGCGACAGGGATAGTCAGCCCCAGCATTTT
TRBV11-2,.,TRBJ1-4,.,CASSSRQAATNEKLFF,TGTGCCAGCAGCAGTCGACAGGCTGCAACTAATGAAAAACTGTTTTTT
TRBV3-1/TRBV3-2,TRBD2,TRBJ2-7,.,CASSQGTSPGYEQYF,TGTGCCAGCAGCCAAGGGACTAGCCCCGGCTACGAGCAGTACTTC
TRBV3-1/TRBV3-2,.,TRBJ1-2,once,CASSQARRGYTF,TGTGCCAGCAGCCAAGCCAGGCGTGGCTACACCTTC
TRBV3-1/TRBV3-2,.,TRBJ1-5,.,CASSSGAGLYQPQHF,TGTGCCAGCAGCTCAGGGGCAGGTTTGTATCAGCCCCAGCATTTT
TRBV25-1,.,TRBJ1-1,.,CASSEAGLTEAFF,TGTGCCAGCAGTGAGGCAGGGTTGACTGAAGCTTTCTTT
TRBV28,.,TRBJ2-2,once,CASSRRTGELFF,TGTGCCAGCAGCCGGAGGACCGGGGAGCTGTTTTTT
TRBV9,.,TRBJ2-2,.,CASSLGQVNTGELFF,TGTGCCAGCAGCCTCGGACAAGTCAACACCGGGGAGCTGTTTTTT
TRBV21-1,.,TRBJ2-5,.,CASEKAQETQYF,TGTGCCAGCGAAAAAGCCCAAGAGACCCAGTACTTC
TRBV6-5,TRBD1,TRBJ1-1,.,CASSYQGQPLNTEAFF,TGTGCCAGCAGTTACCAGGGACAGCCTTTGAACACTGAAGCTTTCTTT
TRBV6-5,.,TRBJ1-2,.,CASSYSRRGYGYTF,TGTGCCAGCAGTTACTCGAGGCGAGGCTATGGCTACACCTTC
TRBV7-9,TRBD2,TRBJ2-3,.,CASSTRLARIEDTQYF,TGTGCCAGCAGCACCAGACTAGCGAGGATTGAAGATACGCAGTATTTT
TRBV28,.,TRBJ1-4,.,CASQLGRAREKLFF,TGTGCCAGTCAACTGGGCAGGGCCAGAGAAAAACTGTTTTTT
TRBV5-1,TRBD1,TRBJ2-3,.,CASSLQGASTDTQYF,TGCGCCAGCAGCTTACAGGGGGCTAGCACAGATACGCAGTATTTT
TRBV28,.,TRBJ1-5,once,CASSQQGMNQPQHF,TGTGCCAGCAGCCAGCAGGGGATGAATCAGCCCCAGCATTTT
TRBV2,.,TRBJ1-3,.,CASSAAPGHRIGGNTIYF,TGTGCCAGCAGTGCCGCTCCGGGACATCGGATCGGAGGAAACACCATATATTTT
TRBV19,.,TRBJ2-3,.,CASSPTSTDTQYF,TGTGCCAGTAGCCCTACGAGCACAGATACGCAGTATTTT
TRBV19,TRBD1,TRBJ1-1,.,CASSITRGRAAEAFF,TGTGCCAGTAGTATTACCAGGGGGCGCGCGGCTGAAGCTTTCTTT
TRBV28,TRBD1,TRBJ1-2,.,CASSSGGAPRGYTF,TGTGCCAGCAGTTCAGGGGGCGCTCCGCGTGGCTACACCTTC
TRBV19,.,TRBJ1-6,.,CASTSSRGGNSPLHF,TGTGCCAGTACCTCCAGCAGGGGTGGGAATTCACCCCTCCACTTT
TRBV10-2,.,TRBJ1-1,.,CASSDIRGTEAFF,TGCGCCAGCAGTGACATAAGGGGCACTGAAGCTTTCTTT
TRBV3-1/TRBV3-2,.,TRBJ1-5,.,CASSLGLYSNQPQHF,TGTGCCAGCAGCCTGGGCCTCTATAGCAATCAGCCCCAGCATTTT
TRBV14,.,TRBJ1-5,.,CASRTDSPQHF,TGTGCCAGCAGGACCGACAGCCCCCAGCATTTT
TRBV5-1,TRBD1,TRBJ1-6,.,CASSLRAGGSPLHF,TGCGCCAGCAGCTTGCGGGCAGGGGGTTCACCCCTCCACTTT
TRBV10-1,.,TRBJ2-5,.,CASSESGSKETQYF,TGCGCCAGCAGTGAGTCGGGCAGCAAAGAGACCCAGTACTTC
TRBV27,TRBD1,TRBJ1-4,once,CASRPPGTGREKLFF,TGTGCCAGCAGGCCCCCCGGGACAGGAAGAGAAAAACTGTTTTTT
TRBV11-2,TRBD2,TRBJ2-1,.,CASSSSIAGTYNEQFF,TGTGCCAGCAGCTCATCCATAGCGGGGACTTACAATGAGCAGTTCTTC
TRBV28,TRBD2,TRBJ2-2,.,CASRLRREVVGELFF,TGTGCCAGCCGGCTCCGGCGGGAGGTCGTCGGGGAGCTGTTTTTT
TRBV11-1,TRBD1,TRBJ2-5,.,CASSLNRGQQETQYF,TGTGCCAGCAGCCTAAACAGGGGTCAGCAAGAGACCCAGTACTTC
TRBV6-5,.,TRBJ1-5,once,CASNQREGSNQPQHF,TGTGCCAGCAATCAAAGGGAGGGTAGCAATCAGCCCCAGCATTTT
TRBV27,.,TRBJ2-5,.,CASSWGGLETQYF,TGTGCCAGCAGTTGGGGGGGGCTGGAGACCCAGTACTTC
TRBV15,TRBD1,TRBJ1-2,.,CATSRDGQGIYGYTF,TGTGCCACCAGCAGAGACGGACAGGGGATTTATGGCTACACCTTC
TRBV19,.,TRBJ1-4,.,CASSVTGPTANEKLFF,TGTGCCAGTAGCGTGACAGGACCCACCGCTAATGAAAAACTGTTTTTT
TRBV6-5,.,TRBJ1-1,.,CASRNQGMNTEAFF,TGTGCCAGCAGGAATCAGGGGATGAACACTGAAGCTTTCTTT
TRBV5-1,.,TRBJ1-4,.,CASSLGRAGTNEKLFF,TGCGCCAGCAGCTTGGGGAGGGCAGGAACTAATGAAAAACTGTTTTTT
TRBV7-2,.,TRBJ2-7,.,CASSSKGGDGTKQYF,TGTGCCAGCAGCTCTAAGGGGGGCGACGGGACTAAGCAGTACTTC